This TCR beta chain was identified in a study of metastatic and nonmetastatic thyroid tumors. Study information: Repertoire comparisons spanned blood and tumor or nodule tissue from malignant and benign thyroid patients.

Nobody among the patients had been given any treatment before thyroid surgery. Original handling: Differences in CDR3 between clinicopathological groups were drawn on to build a classifier intended to discriminate distant-metastatic papillary thyroid cancer patients. TCRdb reanalyzed the PCR reads with MiXCR. The V and J calls were determined by TCRdb, not by the authors. The repertoire holds roughly 71,000 clones, with about 17% as singletons. The germline V gene has CDR1 MGHRA and CDR2 YSYEKL. The CDR3 contains 14 residues. Trimming at V came to 4 bases and at J to 0 bases, leaving 1 base not matched to a gene.

V is TRBV4-1 and J is TRBJ2-7, with 9 bases aligning to TRBD2. Sample: blood. The TCR was taken from a female donor with papillary thyroid cancer or a benign thyroid nodule (not recorded which). Some clones in this sample may be carry-over from other donors' samples. The CDR3 DNA follows: TGCGCCAGCAGCCCTAGCGGGACCTCCTACGAGCAGTACTTC. Its translation is CASSPSGTSYEQYF.